This T cell receptor (beta chain) was captured by sequencing in a study of molecular identifiers for immune sequencing clone quantification. Broader study findings: Identical barcode-sharing TCR molecules could lead to underestimated sizes for highly expanded clones. Over 99% of CMV-specific effector molecules, but under 1% of naive ones, were in clones above 20 copies.

This clonotype has ten or more counts. What it binds is unknown. Using 10%, 30% or 50% RNA, naive CD8 libraries were derived from 20,000 to 1,000,000 sorted cells. TCRdb re-called the PCR reads with MiXCR, one entry per CDR3 protein. The sample has about 640,000 distinct CDR3 sequences, just under 20% seen once. The sequenced material came from naive CD8+ T cells from blood, with Jurkat cell RNA spiked in. As for subset: FACS-sorted CD8+CD4-CCR7+CD45RA+ naive T cells. The clonotype was recovered from a human donor in good health. Some libraries in this study had Jurkat cell RNA spiked in.

The DNA for the CDR3 is TGTGCCAGCAGCTTAGCGATCATTCCTAGCGGGTCCTACAATGAGCAGTTCTTC. Translating it yields CASSLAIIPSGSYNEQFF. V and J are TRBV7-6 and TRBJ2-1; 8 nucleotides align to TRBD2. Germline CDR1 is SGHVS and CDR2 is FNYEAQ. There are 18 residues in the CDR3. Trimming at V came to 0 bases and at J to 1 base, leaving 8 bases not matched to a gene.